The T cell receptor (beta chain) under discussion was sequenced for a study of radiotherapy plus CTLA-4 blockade in lung cancer. The study's findings and limits: Blood-borne expansion of tumor-derived TCR clones followed radiotherapy plus ipilimumab. Interferon-beta, together with early blood T cell clone dynamics, reportedly best predicted response.

Sequenced by immunoSEQ multiplex PCR; TCRdb stores in-frame clones only, minus some. The sample yields tens of thousands of clones, over 75% seen once. Details on this clone: Its antigen is not known.

Focal radiation with ipilimumab CTLA-4 blockade was given to patients with chemo-refractory metastatic non-small-cell lung cancer. The CDR3 has 15 amino acids. The junction had 4 bases not matched to a gene; V was cut back by 3 bases and J by 5 bases. Germline V gene sequence: CDR1 MGHRA, CDR2 YSYEKL. The chain has TRBV4-1 and TRBJ2-1, with 10 bases that match TRBD1. The receptor comes from a human donor with non-small cell lung cancer who had a complete response to radiotherapy plus ipilimumab. The sample was peripheral blood, taken from a patient treated with radiotherapy plus ipilimumab. CDR3 protein: CASSQSDRGHNEQFF. The CDR3 DNA follows: TGCGCCAGCAGCCAGTCTGACAGGGGGCACAATGAGCAGTTCTTC.